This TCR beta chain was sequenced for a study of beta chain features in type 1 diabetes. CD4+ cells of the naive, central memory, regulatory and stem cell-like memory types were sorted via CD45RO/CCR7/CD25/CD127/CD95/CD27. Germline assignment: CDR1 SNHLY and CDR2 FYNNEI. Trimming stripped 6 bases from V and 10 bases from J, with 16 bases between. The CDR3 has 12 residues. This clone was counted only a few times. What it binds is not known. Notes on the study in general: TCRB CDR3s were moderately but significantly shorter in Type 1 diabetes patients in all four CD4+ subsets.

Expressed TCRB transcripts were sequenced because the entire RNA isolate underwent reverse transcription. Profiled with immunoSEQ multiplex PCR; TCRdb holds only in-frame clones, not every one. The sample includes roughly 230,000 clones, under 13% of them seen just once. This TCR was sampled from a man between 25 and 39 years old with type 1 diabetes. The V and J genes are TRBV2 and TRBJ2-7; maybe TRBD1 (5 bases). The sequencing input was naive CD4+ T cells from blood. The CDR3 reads CASRADSWGQYF. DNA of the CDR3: TGTGCCAGCAGAGCCGACAGCTGGGGACAGTACTTC.